Listed here are 24 T cell receptor beta chains from one sample, sequenced in a study of beta chain features in type 1 diabetes. Every isolated RNA sample was fully reverse transcribed, so sequencing captured expressed TCRB transcripts. Assay used: immunoSEQ multiplex PCR; TCRdb lists only in-frame clones, some missing. The sample holds roughly 370,000 clones, about 14% seen once. The sequencing sample was made of naive CD4+ T cells from blood. These receptors were obtained from a young man in good health.

This clone was detected a few times. V and J are TRBV7-9 and TRBJ2-1; 12 bases map to TRBD2. The CDR3 sequence is 16 residues long. Germline loops: CDR1 SEHNR, CDR2 FQNEAQ (reference sequence). With 5 bases clipped from V and 6 bases from J, the junction kept 8 bases outside the gene matches. As DNA, the CDR3 is TGTGCCAGCAGCCAACGGACTAGCGGGAAGGGCAATGAGCAGTTCTTC. It encodes CASSQRTSGKGNEQFF.

This clone was counted between two and nine times. The chain carries TRBV10-3 and TRBJ1-1; no firm D call. With 1 base removed from V and 1 base from J, the gap between germline ends came to 13 bases. From germline, CDR1 is ENHRY and CDR2 SYGVKD. The CDR3 spans 16 residues. CDR3 region: CAISELSSRENTEAFF. The CDR3 nucleotides are TGTGCCATCAGTGAGTTATCTTCACGGGAGAACACTGAAGCTTTCTTT.

The J gene is TRBJ2-3, the V gene TRBV11-3; 8 nucleotides align to TRBD2. V shed 5 bases, J shed 0 bases, and the junction held 7 bases outside the gene matches. Germline V lookup: CDR1 SGHNT, CDR2 YENEEA. The CDR3 covers 16 residues. The CDR3 reads CASSLRSGSSTDTQYF. CDR3 nucleotides: TGTGCCAGCAGCCTACGAAGCGGGAGCAGCACAGATACGCAGTATTTT.

This sequence joins TRBV6-5 and TRBJ2-7; no definite D call. V was clipped by 6 bases and J by 0 bases, with 3 bases between them. CDR3 length equals 11 residues. The germline V gene encodes CDR1 MNHEY and CDR2 SVGAGI. CDR3 loop: CASSDSYEQYF. CDR3 DNA sequence: TGTGCCAGCAGCGACTCCTACGAGCAGTACTTC.

The table lists this clone with a few counts. This sequence joins TRBV19 and TRBJ1-1, with unresolved D. The germline CDR1 and CDR2 sequences are LNHDA and SQIVND (reference sequence). Trimming shortened V by 4 bases and J by 4 bases, and 10 bases separated the two germline ends. This CDR3 comprises 13 residues. The CDR3 reads CASSNARFTEAFF. The CDR3 region has the DNA TGTGCCAGTAGTAACGCCCGTTTCACTGAAGCTTTCTTT.

This clone has more than one count but fewer than ten. V usage is TRBV6-5 and J usage is TRBJ2-1; 7 nucleotides match TRBD2. The CDR3 loop spans 15 amino acids. Germline CDR1 reads MNHEY; CDR2 reads SVGAGI. V trimming: 7 bases; J trimming: 4 bases; junction bases outside the gene matches: 10. The CDR3 protein is CASTPRLAAYNEQFF. CDR3 nucleotides: TGTGCCAGCACCCCGAGGCTAGCGGCTTACAATGAGCAGTTCTTC.

This clone was seen a few times. The chain carries TRBV27 and TRBJ2-5; possibly TRBD1 or TRBD2 for D (5 bases each). Trimming removed 5 bases at V and 7 bases at J, with 17 bases between. Per the germline V gene, CDR1 is MNHEY and CDR2 is SMNVEV (reference sequence). The CDR3 is 14 amino acids. CDR3 nucleotide sequence: TGTGCCAGCAGTGGACGGGACCTCCGAGGGACCCAGTACTTC. Amino acids: CASSGRDLRGTQYF.

The chain links TRBV12-5 to TRBJ2-1; TRBD2 agrees at 11 bases. The germline gives CDR1 LGHNT, CDR2 FRNRAP. There are 19 residues in the CDR3. J was trimmed by 11 bases and V by 3 bases; bases with no gene match: 21. The CDR3 region is CASGFSRLAGGTTPYQQFF. The CDR3 DNA reads as TGTGCTAGTGGTTTCTCTCGGCTAGCGGGAGGCACAACCCCTTATCAGCAGTTCTTC.

The CDR3 nucleotides read TGTGCCAGCAGCTTAGGGGACAGGGTGAACACTGAAGCTTTCTTT. Its translation: CASSLGDRVNTEAFF. The chain joins TRBV7-9 to TRBJ1-1; 9 bases fit TRBD1. This CDR3 region has 15 residues. V shed 1 base, J shed 0 bases, and the junction held 0 bases outside the gene matches. Germline loops: CDR1 SEHNR, CDR2 FQNEAQ (reference sequence).

In its sample, this clone was seen a few times. The chain couples TRBV14 to TRBJ2-1, with D unclear. V lost 1 base and J 8 bases, leaving 9 bases between the germline ends. Germline V lookup: CDR1 SGHDN, CDR2 FVKESK. The CDR3 is 13 amino acids. In DNA form, the CDR3 reads TGTGCCAGCAGCCAAGTTGACGAGGATGAGCAGTTCTTC. Its protein product is CASSQVDEDEQFF.

This clone was found a few times. The V and J genes are TRBV29-1 and TRBJ1-2, with a tentative D call TRBD1 (5 bases). The germline V gene has CDR1 SQVTM and CDR2 ANQGSEA. Trimming left V 6 bases short and J 7 bases short, with 12 bases between. CDR3 length: 11 residues. CDR3 sequence: CSVSGSSGYTF. The CDR3 nucleotides are TGCAGCGTATCAGGGTCCAGTGGCTACACCTTC.

The chain uses TRBV7-2 and TRBJ2-5, with TRBD2 as a possible D gene (5 bases). Per germline, CDR1 SGHTA and CDR2 FQGNSA. Between the trimmed V and J ends, which lost 5 bases and 2 bases, there was a span of 18 bases. The CDR3 is 16 amino acids. The CDR3 loop reads CASSHALAGGQETQYF. The DNA for the CDR3 is TGTGCCAGCAGCCACGCCCTAGCTGGTGGTCAAGAGACCCAGTACTTC.

There are a few counts of this clone. The chain joins TRBV29-1 to TRBJ2-1, with D hard to call. Germline V lookup: CDR1 SQVTM, CDR2 ANQGSEA. This CDR3 is built from 12 residues. V was pared by 1 base and J by 8 bases, with 9 bases between. The CDR3 DNA is TGCAGCGTTGAAGGAAGGGCCGATGAGCAGTTCTTC. Its translation: CSVEGRADEQFF.

In the case of this clone: The same CDR3 arises from other DNA sequences in this sample as well. The V gene is TRBV29-1, the J gene TRBJ1-2, with TRBD1 matching 9 bases. This CDR3 is 12 amino acids long. Germline V gene sequence: CDR1 SQVTM, CDR2 ANQGSEA. V shed 6 bases, J shed 5 bases, and the junction held 4 bases outside the gene matches. CDR3 residues: CSVEGQGYGYTF. The DNA for the CDR3 is TGCAGCGTAGAGGGACAGGGATATGGCTACACCTTC.

There are a few counts of this clone. The rearrangement uses TRBV7-2 and TRBJ2-5; no firm D call. Germline-derived CDR1 and CDR2 are SGHTA and FQGNSA. V lost 5 bases to trimming and J lost 2 bases, with 15 bases between them. This CDR3 is 15 amino acids long. CDR3 protein: CASSNKLLNQETQYF. The CDR3 bases are TGTGCCAGCAGCAATAAACTACTAAATCAAGAGACCCAGTACTTC.

As concerns this clone: The same CDR3 is also encoded by other DNA sequences in this sample. Here the CDR3 reads CASSRTGNEQFF. The DNA of the CDR3 is TGTGCCAGCAGCCGGACAGGGAATGAGCAGTTCTTC. The V and J genes are TRBV6-5 and TRBJ2-1; 8 nucleotides match TRBD1. The CDR3 has 12 residues. CDR1 is MNHEY and CDR2 is SVGAGI in the germline V gene. V was clipped by 6 bases and J by 7 bases; unmatched bases: 2.

This clone was found a few times. V and J are TRBV7-2 and TRBJ2-3; perhaps TRBD2 as D (6 bases). The V and J ends lost 3 bases and 2 bases respectively, with 15 bases between them. This CDR3 has 16 residues. Looked up from germline, CDR1 is SGHTA and CDR2 is FQGNSA. The CDR3 DNA sequence: TGTGCCAGCAGCTTCTACCTGGCGGGAACCACAGATACGCAGTATTTT. It is translated as CASSFYLAGTTDTQYF. The full variable domain, completed using reference TRBV7-2 and TRBJ2-3, is GAGVSQSPSNKVTEKGKDVELRCDPISGHTALYWYRQSLGQGLEFLIYFQGNSAPDKSGLPSDRFSAERTGGSVSTLTIQRTQQEDSAVYLCASSFYLAGTTDTQYFGPGTRLTVL.

This sequence joins TRBV7-6 and TRBJ1-5; perhaps TRBD1 as D (6 bases). With 1 base removed from V and 8 bases from J, the gap between germline ends came to 15 bases. The germline gives CDR1 SGHVS, CDR2 FNYEAQ. The CDR3 runs to 15 residues. The CDR3 loop reads CASSLEAARGKPQHF. The CDR3 DNA sequence: TGTGCCAGCAGCTTAGAGGCAGCCAGGGGTAAGCCCCAGCATTTT.

This clone was observed a handful of times. The J gene is TRBJ2-1, the V gene TRBV25-1; no reliable D call. The CDR3 is 9 amino acids. Germline V CDR1 and CDR2: MGHDK, SYGVNS. CDR3 DNA sequence: TGTTCCCCCCCCGATGAGCAGTTCTTC. It yields the protein CSPPDEQFF.

This clone appeared a few times. The chain couples TRBV30 to TRBJ2-1; D assignment may be TRBD1 or TRBD2 (5 bases each). Germline V gives CDR1 GTSNPN, CDR2 SVGIG (reference sequence). Trimming left V 3 bases short and J 2 bases short, with 14 bases between. The CDR3 length is 15 residues. CDR3 residues: CAWSQPTGPYNEQFF. The CDR3 DNA reads as TGTGCCTGGAGCCAACCAACGGGGCCCTACAATGAGCAGTTCTTC.

This clone was detected only a few times. J is TRBJ2-2 and V is TRBV5-4; maybe TRBD1 (6 bases). The CDR3 extends over 16 amino acids. The V end was cut by 0 bases, the J end by 6 bases, with 15 bases between. Germline V gives CDR1 SGHNT, CDR2 YYREEE (reference sequence). CDR3 sequence reads: CASSLGTVFGAGELFF. In nucleotides, the CDR3 is TGTGCCAGCAGCTTGGGGACAGTATTCGGGGCCGGGGAGCTGTTTTTT.

In its sample, this clone was seen a few times. This sample includes further DNA sequences coding for the same CDR3. J is TRBJ2-5 and V is TRBV5-1; D is unresolved. The CDR3 contains 12 residues. Between the trimmed V and J ends, which lost 2 bases and 1 base, there was a span of 3 bases. Germline loops: CDR1 SGHRS, CDR2 YFSETQ. CDR3 region: CASSFPQETQYF. DNA of the CDR3: TGCGCCAGCAGCTTCCCCCAAGAGACCCAGTACTTC.

This chain links TRBV5-4 with TRBJ1-2; D remains ambiguous. Trimming took off 5 bases at V and 4 bases at J, with 15 bases between the two ends. Germline V gene lookup returns CDR1 SGHNT and CDR2 YYREEE (reference sequence). The length of the CDR3 is 14 residues. The CDR3 region has the DNA TGTGCCAGCAGTTCCGTGGTCCCCGGCTATGGCTACACCTTC. This translates into CASSSVVPGYGYTF.

The V and J genes are TRBV6-5 and TRBJ1-2; 9 bases align to TRBD1. V dropped 6 bases and J dropped 3; count of bases not matched to a gene: 8. The germline V gene encodes CDR1 MNHEY and CDR2 SVGAGI. The CDR3 contains 15 residues. In DNA, the CDR3 is TGTGCCAGCAGAGAAACAGGGGGCTCGGACTATGGCTACACCTTC. Its translation is CASRETGGSDYGYTF.